The sequence of this TCR beta chain was determined in a study of identical twins (dated by TCRdb to 2016 to 2017). Study-level background: To test whether fetal clonotypes persist, the study used deep sequencing on TCR alpha and beta repertoires from monozygotic twins, unrelated adults of various ages, and cord blood. Replicate twin experiments were performed at different times using different library preparation protocols to rule out contamination. Study-level results and caveats: In beta out-of-frame sequences, excess twin sharing was weaker, because having fewer shared sequences lowered the signal-to-noise ratio. Abundant cord blood beta clonotypes carried fewer insertions; young adult naive repertoires showed a weaker similar trend, while memory repertoires showed none. Because the same donors could not be followed over many years, the conclusions depended on cross-sectional statistical analysis. Zero-insertion analyses could be partly confounded by invariant T cells such as MAIT and iNKT, although diverse VJ usage argued against such confounding for most clonotypes. Out-of-frame TCR alpha sharing in monozygotic twins was systematically underestimated by recombination models, whereas sharing between unrelated individuals was in agreement with the recombination models. Compared with coincidental sharing between unrelated individuals, an excess of low generation-probability sequences was observed among out-of-frame TCR alpha sequences shared between twins.

The table lists this clonotype with many counts. Its antigen is unknown. Base-call qualities are not available, and no considerably larger clone is one nucleotide away. All donors were healthy Caucasians. Three unrelated non-twin adults were also sequenced: a male aged 18 to 30, a male aged 50 to 59 and a female aged 50 to 59. Miltenyi CD45RO+ enrichment and human naive T-cell isolation kits were used to isolate memory (CD45RO+) and naive T cells from PBMC. Libraries were prepared through 5' RACE. Instrument on record: Illumina HiSeq 2000. Template switching added a universal primer binding site, and the final cDNA carried a unique molecular identifier that allowed TCR cDNA molecules to be counted accurately. Specific primers in the conserved constant-segment region were used to synthesize first-strand cDNA for TCR alpha and beta chains. To control for contamination, every cDNA library carried two barcodes: a SMART-Mk sample barcode plus Illumina barcodes. TruSeq adapter sequences, together with Illumina sample barcodes, were added in two successive PCR steps. The Illumina HiSeq platform was used with custom primers to sequence TCR alpha and beta cDNA libraries. Turning to the authors' computational methods: Raw reads were processed with MiGEC to extract unique molecular identifiers, and MiXCR was used to determine CDR3 positions. Recombination models were inferred per individual with the repgenHMM and IGoR tools using an EM algorithm. The tcR package in R was used for shared clonotype analysis, with sharing normalized by the product of cloneset sizes. To study raw recombination free of thymic and clonal selection effects, out-of-frame nonproductive sequences were analyzed. The public reads were quality trimmed at Q25 with fastp and then assembled into clones with MiXCR by TCRdb, keeping productive beta chains. Rows with a matching CDR3 protein are joined into one entry that keeps the most common DNA and genes. The V and J calls come from TCRdb's annotation, not from the publication. The sample contains 640,000 or so distinct CDR3 sequences, around 6% of them found a single time. 1.5% to 2% of the sample is taken by the ten largest.

This TCR was sampled from a man aged 18 to 30 in good health. The specimen sequenced was naive T cells sorted from blood. The cell subset or site label here, explained by the study, means: cells isolated with a human naive T-cell isolation kit.

The DNA reads TGTGCCAGCAGCGGACACGTATCACCCATACGCTCCTACGAGCAGTACTTC. Protein translation: CASSGHVSPIRSYEQYF. The chain is encoded by TRBV28 joined to TRBJ2-7, with a weak D call of TRBD1 (5 bases match). Including the terminal cysteine and phenylalanine, the CDR3 comprises 17 residues. Of all the DNA, just the CDR3 is kept, 51 bases in frame from base 1. Trimming takes 6 bases from V and 0 bases from J, and the germline ends sit 21 bases apart. CDR1 and CDR2 were assigned from the germline V gene as MDHEN and SYDVKM. The CDR3, completed at both ends by the reference TRBV28 and TRBJ2-7 genes, gives the full variable domain DVKVTQSSRYLVKRTGEKVFLECVQDMDHENMFWYRQDPGLGLRLIYFSYDVKMKEKGDIPEGYSVSREKKERFSLILESASTNQTSMYLCASSGHVSPIRSYEQYFGPGTRLTVT.